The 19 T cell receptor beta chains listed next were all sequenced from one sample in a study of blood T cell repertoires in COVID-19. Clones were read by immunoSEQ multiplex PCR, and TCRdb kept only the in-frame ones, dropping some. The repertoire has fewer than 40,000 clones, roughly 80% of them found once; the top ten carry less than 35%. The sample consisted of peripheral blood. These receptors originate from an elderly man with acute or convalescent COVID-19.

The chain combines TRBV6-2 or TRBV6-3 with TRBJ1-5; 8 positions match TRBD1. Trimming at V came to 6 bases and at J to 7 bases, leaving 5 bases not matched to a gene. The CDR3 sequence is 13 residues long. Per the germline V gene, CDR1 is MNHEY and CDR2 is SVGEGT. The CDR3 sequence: CASSPTGAQPQHF. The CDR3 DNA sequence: TGTGCCAGCAGCCCGACAGGGGCACAGCCCCAGCATTTT.

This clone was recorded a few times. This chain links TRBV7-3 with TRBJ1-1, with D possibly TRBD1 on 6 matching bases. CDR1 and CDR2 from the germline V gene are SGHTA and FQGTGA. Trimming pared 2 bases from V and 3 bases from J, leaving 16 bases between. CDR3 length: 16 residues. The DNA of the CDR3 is TGTGCCAGCAGCTTATACTCGCAGGGGACGGACACTGAAGCTTTCTTT. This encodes CASSLYSQGTDTEAFF.

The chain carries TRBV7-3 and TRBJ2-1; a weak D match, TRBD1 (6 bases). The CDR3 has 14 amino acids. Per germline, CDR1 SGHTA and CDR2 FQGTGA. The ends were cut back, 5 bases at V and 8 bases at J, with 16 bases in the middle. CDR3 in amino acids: CASSINSGEDEQFF. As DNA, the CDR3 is TGTGCCAGCAGCATTAACTCAGGGGAAGATGAGCAGTTCTTC.

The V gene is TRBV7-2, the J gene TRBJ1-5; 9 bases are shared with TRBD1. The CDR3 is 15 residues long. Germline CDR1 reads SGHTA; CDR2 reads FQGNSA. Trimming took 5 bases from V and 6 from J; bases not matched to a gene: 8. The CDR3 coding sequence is TGTGCCAGCAGCCTGCAACAGGGGGCGGCTCAGCCCCAGCATTTT. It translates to CASSLQQGAAQPQHF.

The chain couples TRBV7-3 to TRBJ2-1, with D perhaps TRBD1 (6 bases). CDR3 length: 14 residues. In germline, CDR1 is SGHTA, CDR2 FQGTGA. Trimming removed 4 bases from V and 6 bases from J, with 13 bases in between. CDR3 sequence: CASSSQGTGNEQFF. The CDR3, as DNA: TGTGCCAGCAGCTCACAGGGAACGGGCAATGAGCAGTTCTTC. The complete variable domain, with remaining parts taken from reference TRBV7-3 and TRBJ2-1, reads GAGVSQTPSNKVTEKGKYVELRCDPISGHTALYWYRQSLGQGPEFLIYFQGTGAADDSGLPNDRFFAVRPEGSVSTLKIQRTERGDSAVYLCASSSQGTGNEQFFGPGTRLTVL.

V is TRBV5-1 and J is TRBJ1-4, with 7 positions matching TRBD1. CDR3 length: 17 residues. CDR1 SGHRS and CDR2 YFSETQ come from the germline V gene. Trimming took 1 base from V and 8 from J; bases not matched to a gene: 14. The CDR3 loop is CASSLTGDRRHGEKLFF. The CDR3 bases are TGCGCCAGCAGCTTGACAGGGGATAGGCGACATGGAGAAAAACTGTTTTTT.

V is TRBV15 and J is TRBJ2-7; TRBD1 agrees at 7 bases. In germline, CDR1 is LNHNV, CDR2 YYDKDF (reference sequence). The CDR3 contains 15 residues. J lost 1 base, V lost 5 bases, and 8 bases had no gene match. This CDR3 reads CATSSPGQNSYEQYF. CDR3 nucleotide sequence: TGTGCCACCAGCTCTCCGGGACAGAATTCCTACGAGCAGTACTTC.

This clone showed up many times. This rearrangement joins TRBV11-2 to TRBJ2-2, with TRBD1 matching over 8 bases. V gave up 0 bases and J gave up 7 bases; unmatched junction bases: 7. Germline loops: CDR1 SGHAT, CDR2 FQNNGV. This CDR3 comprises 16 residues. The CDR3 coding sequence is TGTGCCAGCAGCTTAGATCCAGGGGGCGCATTCGGGGAGCTGTTTTTT. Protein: CASSLDPGGAFGELFF. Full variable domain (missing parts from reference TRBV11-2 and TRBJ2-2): EAGVAQSPRYKIIEKRQSVAFWCNPISGHATLYWYQQILGQGPKLLIQFQNNGVVDDSQLPKDRFSAERLKGVDSTLKIQPAKLEDSAVYLCASSLDPGGAFGELFFGEGSRLTVL.

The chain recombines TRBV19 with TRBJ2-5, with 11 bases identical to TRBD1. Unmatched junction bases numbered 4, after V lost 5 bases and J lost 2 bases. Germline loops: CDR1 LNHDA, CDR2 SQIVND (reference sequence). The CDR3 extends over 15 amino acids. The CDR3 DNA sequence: TGTGCCAGTAGTGGGACAGGGGGAGGACAAGAGACCCAGTACTTC. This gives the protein CASSGTGGGQETQYF.

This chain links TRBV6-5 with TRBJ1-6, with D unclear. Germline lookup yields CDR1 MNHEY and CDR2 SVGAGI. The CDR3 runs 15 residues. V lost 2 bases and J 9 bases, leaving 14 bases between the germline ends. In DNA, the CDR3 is TGTGCCAGCAGTTACGGGCAGGCCCGATCTTCACCCCTCCACTTT. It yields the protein CASSYGQARSSPLHF.

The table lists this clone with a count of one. This CDR3 reads CASSVRDREAGGELFF. CDR3 nucleotides: TGTGCCAGCAGCGTTCGGGACAGGGAGGCCGGCGGGGAGCTGTTTTTT. The rearrangement uses TRBV9 and TRBJ2-2; 9 bases map to TRBD1. This CDR3 comprises 16 residues. CDR1 SGDLS and CDR2 YYNGEE come from the germline V gene. Trimming at V came to 2 bases and at J to 7 bases, leaving 9 bases not matched to a gene.

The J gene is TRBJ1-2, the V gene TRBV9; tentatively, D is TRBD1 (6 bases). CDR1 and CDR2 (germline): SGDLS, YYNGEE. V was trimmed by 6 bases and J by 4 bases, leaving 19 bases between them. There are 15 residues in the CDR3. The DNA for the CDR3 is TGTGCCAGCACCCCCTCCACGGGGGGCGGCTATGGCTACACCTTC. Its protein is CASTPSTGGGYGYTF.

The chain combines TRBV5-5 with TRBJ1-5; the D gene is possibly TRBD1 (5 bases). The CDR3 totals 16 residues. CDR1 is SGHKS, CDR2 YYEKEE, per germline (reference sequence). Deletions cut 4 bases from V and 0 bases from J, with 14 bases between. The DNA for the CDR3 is TGTGCCAGCAGCCAGGGTGTAGGTTATAGCAATCAGCCCCAGCATTTT. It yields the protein CASSQGVGYSNQPQHF.

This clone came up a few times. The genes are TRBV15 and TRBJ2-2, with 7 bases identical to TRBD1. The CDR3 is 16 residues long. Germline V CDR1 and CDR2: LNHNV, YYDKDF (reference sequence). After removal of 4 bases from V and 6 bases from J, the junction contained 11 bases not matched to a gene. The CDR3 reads CATSKSSDRDSGELFF. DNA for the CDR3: TGTGCCACCAGCAAGTCGAGCGACAGGGATTCCGGGGAGCTGTTTTTT.

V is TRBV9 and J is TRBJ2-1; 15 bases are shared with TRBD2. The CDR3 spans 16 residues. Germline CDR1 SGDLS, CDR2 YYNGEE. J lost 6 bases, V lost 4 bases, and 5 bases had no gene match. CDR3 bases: TGTGCCAGCAGCTGGACTAGCGGGGGGGCCCTCAATGAGCAGTTCTTC. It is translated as CASSWTSGGALNEQFF.

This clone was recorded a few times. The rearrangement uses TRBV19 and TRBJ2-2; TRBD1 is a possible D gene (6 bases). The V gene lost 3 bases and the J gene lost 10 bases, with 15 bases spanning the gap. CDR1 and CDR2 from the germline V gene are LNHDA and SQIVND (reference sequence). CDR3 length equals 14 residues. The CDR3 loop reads CASSMAPGTMELFF. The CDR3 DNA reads TGTGCCAGTAGTATGGCACCCGGGACAATGGAGCTGTTTTTT. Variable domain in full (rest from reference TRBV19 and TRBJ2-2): DGGITQSPKYLFRKEGQNVTLSCEQNLNHDAMYWYRQDPGQGLRLIYYSQIVNDFQKGDIAEGYSVSREKKESFPLTVTSAQKNPTAFYLCASSMAPGTMELFFGEGSRLTVL.

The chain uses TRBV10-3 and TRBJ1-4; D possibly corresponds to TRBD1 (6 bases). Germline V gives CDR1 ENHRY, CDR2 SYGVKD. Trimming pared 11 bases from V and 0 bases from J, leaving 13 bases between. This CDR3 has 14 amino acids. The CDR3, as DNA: TGTGCCTCATCTGGACAGCCAACTAATGAAAAACTGTTTTTT. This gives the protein CASSGQPTNEKLFF.

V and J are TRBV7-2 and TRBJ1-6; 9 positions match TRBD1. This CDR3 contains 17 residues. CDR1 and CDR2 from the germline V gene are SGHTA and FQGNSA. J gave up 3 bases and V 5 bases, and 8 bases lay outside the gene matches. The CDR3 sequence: CASSPPGQGIYNSPLHF. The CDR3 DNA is TGTGCCAGCAGCCCCCCGGGACAGGGAATCTATAATTCACCCCTCCACTTT.

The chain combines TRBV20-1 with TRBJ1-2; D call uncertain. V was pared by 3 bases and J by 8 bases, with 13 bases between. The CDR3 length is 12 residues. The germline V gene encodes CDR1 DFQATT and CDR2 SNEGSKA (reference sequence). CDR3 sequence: CSASAGAGGYTF. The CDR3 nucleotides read TGCAGTGCTAGTGCGGGCGCGGGCGGCTACACCTTC.